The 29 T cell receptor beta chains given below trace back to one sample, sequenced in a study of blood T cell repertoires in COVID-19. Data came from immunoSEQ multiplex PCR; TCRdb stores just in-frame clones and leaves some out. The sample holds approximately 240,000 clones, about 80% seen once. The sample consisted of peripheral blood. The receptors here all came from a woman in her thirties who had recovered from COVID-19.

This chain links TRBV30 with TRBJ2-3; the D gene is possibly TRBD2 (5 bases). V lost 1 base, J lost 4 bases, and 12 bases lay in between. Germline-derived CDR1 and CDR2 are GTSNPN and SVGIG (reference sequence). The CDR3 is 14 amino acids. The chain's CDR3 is CAWSGPSSADTQYF. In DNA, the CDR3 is TGTGCCTGGAGTGGCCCAAGTAGCGCAGATACGCAGTATTTT.

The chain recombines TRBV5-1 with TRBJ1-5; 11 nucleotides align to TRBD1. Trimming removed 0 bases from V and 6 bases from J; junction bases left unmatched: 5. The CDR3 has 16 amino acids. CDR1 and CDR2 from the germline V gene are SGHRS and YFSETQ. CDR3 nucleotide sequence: TGCGCCAGCAGCTTGGGGACAGGGGGCGGCGGTCAGCCCCAGCATTTT. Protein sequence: CASSLGTGGGGQPQHF.

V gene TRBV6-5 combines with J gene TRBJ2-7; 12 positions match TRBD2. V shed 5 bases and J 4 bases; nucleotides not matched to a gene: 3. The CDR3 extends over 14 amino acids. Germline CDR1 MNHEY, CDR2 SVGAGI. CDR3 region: CASSRLAGAYEQYF. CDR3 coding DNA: TGTGCCAGCAGTCGACTAGCGGGGGCTTACGAGCAGTACTTC.

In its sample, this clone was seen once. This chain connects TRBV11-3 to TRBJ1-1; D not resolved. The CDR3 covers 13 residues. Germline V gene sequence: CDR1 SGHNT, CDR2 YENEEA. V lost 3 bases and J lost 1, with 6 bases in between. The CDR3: CASSFEENTEAFF. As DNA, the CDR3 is TGTGCCAGCAGCTTCGAGGAGAACACTGAAGCTTTCTTT.

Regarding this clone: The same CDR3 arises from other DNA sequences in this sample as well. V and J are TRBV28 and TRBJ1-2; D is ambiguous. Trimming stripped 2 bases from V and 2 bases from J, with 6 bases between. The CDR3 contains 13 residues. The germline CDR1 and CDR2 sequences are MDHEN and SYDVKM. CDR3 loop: CASSLRGNYGYTF. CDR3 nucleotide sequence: TGTGCCAGCAGTTTACGGGGAAACTATGGCTACACCTTC.

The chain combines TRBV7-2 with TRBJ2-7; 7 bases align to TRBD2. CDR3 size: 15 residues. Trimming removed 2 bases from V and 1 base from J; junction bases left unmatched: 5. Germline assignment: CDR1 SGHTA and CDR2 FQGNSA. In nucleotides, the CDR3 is TGTGCCAGCAGCTTATGGGCGGGAGATTCCTACGAGCAGTACTTC. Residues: CASSLWAGDSYEQYF.

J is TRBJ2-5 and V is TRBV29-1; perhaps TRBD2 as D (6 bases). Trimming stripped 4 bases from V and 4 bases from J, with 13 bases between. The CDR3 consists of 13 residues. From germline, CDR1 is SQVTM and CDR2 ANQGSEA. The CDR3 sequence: CSVAGSSGETQYF. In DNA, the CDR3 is TGCAGCGTTGCCGGGAGCTCCGGAGAGACCCAGTACTTC.

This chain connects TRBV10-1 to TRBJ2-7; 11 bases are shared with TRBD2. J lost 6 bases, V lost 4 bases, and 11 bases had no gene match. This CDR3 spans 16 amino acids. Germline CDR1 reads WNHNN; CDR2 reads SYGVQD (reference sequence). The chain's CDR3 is CASSGTTSGNVLEQYF. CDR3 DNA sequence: TGCGCCAGCAGTGGCACGACTAGCGGGAACGTACTCGAGCAGTACTTC.

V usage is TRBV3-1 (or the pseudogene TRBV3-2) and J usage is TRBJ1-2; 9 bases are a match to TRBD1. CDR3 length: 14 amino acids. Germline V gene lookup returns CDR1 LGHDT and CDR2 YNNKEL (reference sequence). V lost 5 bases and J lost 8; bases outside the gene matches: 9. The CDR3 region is CASSFRGQGGGYTF. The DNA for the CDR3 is TGTGCCAGCAGCTTTAGGGGACAGGGAGGAGGCTACACCTTC.

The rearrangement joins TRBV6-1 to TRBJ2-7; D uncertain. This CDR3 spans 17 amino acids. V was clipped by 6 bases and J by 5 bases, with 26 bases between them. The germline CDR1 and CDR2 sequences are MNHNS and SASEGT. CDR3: CASREQSFGDAPHEQYF. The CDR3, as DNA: TGTGCCAGCAGGGAACAGAGCTTTGGAGACGCACCCCACGAGCAGTACTTC.

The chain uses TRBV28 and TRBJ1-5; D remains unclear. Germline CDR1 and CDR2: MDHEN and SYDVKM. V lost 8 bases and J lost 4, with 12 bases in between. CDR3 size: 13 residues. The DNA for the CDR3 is TGTGCCAGCGGACTTGCGGAAAATCAGCCCCAGCATTTT. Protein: CASGLAENQPQHF.

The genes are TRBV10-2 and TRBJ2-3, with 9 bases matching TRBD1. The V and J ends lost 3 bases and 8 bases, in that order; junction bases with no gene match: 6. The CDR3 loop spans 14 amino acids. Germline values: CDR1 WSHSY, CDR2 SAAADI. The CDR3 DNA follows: TGCGCCAGCAGTGAAGGGACAGGGATCGGTACGCAGTATTTT. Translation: CASSEGTGIGTQYF.

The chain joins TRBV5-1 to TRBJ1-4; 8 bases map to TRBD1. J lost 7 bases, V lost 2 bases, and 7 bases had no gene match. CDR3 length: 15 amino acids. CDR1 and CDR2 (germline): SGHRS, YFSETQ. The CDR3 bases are TGCGCCAGCAGCTTTCAGGGGGCTCTGGGTGAAAAACTGTTTTTT. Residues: CASSFQGALGEKLFF.

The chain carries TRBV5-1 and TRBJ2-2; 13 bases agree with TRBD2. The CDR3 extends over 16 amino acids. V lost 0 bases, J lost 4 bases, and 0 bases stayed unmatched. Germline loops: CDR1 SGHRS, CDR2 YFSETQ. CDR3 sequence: CASSLGTSGGTGELFF. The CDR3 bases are TGCGCCAGCAGCTTGGGGACTAGCGGGGGCACCGGGGAGCTGTTTTTT.

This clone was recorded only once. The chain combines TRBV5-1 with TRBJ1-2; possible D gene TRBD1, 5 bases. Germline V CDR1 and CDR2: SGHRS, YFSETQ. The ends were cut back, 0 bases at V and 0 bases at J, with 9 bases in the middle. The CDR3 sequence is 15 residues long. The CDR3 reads CASSLEPGANYGYTF. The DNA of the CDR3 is TGCGCCAGCAGCTTGGAACCGGGGGCTAACTATGGCTACACCTTC.

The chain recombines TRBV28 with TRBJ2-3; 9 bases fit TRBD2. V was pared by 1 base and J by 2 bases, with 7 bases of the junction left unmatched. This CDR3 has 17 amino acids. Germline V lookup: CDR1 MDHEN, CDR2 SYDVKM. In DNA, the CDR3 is TGTGCCAGCAGTTTATTGCGTCTAGCGGGATTCACAGATACGCAGTATTTT. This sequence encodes CASSLLRLAGFTDTQYF.

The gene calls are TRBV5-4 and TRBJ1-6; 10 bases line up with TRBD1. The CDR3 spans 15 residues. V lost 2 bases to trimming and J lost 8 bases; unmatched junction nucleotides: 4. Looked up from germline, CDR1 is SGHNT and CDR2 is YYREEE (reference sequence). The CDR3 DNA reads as TGTGCCAGCAGCTTCCAGGGACAGGGGTATTCACCCCTCCACTTT. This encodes CASSFQGQGYSPLHF.

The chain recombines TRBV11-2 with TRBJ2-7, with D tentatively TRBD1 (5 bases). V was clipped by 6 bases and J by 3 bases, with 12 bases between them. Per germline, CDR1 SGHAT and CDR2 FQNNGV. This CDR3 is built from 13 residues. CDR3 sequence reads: CASRQARFYEQYF. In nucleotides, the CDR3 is TGTGCCAGCAGACAGGCTAGGTTCTACGAGCAGTACTTC.

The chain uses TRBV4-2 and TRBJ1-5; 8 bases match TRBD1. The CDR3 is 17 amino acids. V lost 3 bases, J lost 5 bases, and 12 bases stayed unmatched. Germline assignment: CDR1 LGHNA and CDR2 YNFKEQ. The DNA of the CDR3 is TGTGCCAGCAGCCATGGACAGGGCCAAACTATAGATCAGCCCCAGCATTTT. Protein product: CASSHGQGQTIDQPQHF.

CDR3 sequence: CASSQWLQARIQYF. The CDR3 DNA follows: TGTGCCAGCAGCCAATGGCTTCAGGCTCGGATTCAGTACTTC. The chain carries TRBV4-2 and TRBJ2-4, with no clear D. V shed 2 bases and J shed 10 bases, with 15 bases lying between them. The CDR3 length is 14 residues. Looked up from germline, CDR1 is LGHNA and CDR2 is YNFKEQ.

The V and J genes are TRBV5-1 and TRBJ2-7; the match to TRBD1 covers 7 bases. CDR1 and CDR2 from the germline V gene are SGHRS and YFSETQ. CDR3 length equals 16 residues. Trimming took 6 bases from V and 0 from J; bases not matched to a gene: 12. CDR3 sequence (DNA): TGCGCCAGCACCTCGTCCGGGACAGAGAGCTCCTACGAGCAGTACTTC. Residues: CASTSSGTESSYEQYF.

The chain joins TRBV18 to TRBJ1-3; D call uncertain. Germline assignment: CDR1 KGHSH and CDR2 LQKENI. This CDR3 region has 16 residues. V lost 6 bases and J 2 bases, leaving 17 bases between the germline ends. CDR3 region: CASSPTPDLTGNTIYF. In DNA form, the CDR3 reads TGTGCCAGCTCTCCTACCCCCGACTTGACTGGAAACACCATATATTTT.

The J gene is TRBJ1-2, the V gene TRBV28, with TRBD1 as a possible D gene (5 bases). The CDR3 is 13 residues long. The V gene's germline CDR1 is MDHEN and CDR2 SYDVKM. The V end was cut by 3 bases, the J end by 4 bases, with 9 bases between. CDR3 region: CASSFVQAYGYTF. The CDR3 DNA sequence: TGTGCCAGCAGTTTTGTACAGGCCTATGGCTACACCTTC.

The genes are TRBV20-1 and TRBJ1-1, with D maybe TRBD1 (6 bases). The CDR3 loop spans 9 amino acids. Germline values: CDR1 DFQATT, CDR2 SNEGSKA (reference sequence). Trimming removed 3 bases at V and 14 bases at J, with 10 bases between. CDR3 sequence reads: CSARWDTFF. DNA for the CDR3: TGCAGTGCTAGGTGGGACACCTTCTTT.

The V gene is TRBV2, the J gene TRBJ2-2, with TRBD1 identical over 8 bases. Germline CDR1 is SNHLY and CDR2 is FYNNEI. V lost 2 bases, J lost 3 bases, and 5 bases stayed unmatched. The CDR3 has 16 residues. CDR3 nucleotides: TGTGCCAGCAGTGAACAGGGGGCGCCGGACACCGGGGAGCTGTTTTTT. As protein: CASSEQGAPDTGELFF.

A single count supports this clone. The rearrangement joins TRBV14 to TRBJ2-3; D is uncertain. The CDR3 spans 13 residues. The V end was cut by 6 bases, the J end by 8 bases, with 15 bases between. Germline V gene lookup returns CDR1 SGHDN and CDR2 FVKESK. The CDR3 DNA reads TGTGCCAGCAGTCCACTGGCGGTCGGTACGCAGTATTTT. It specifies CASSPLAVGTQYF. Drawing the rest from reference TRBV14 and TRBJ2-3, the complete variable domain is EAGVTQFPSHSVIEKGQTVTLRCDPISGHDNLYWYRRVMGKEIKFLLHFVKESKQDESGMPNNRFLAERTGGTYSTLKVQPAELEDSGVYFCASSPLAVGTQYFGPGTRLTVL.

CDR3: CASPSRGDYGYTF. CDR3 nucleotide sequence: TGTGCCAGCCCCTCCCGGGGGGACTATGGCTACACCTTC. V is TRBV11-2 and J is TRBJ1-2; TRBD1 is a possible D gene (5 bases). This CDR3 spans 13 amino acids. Trimming stripped 8 bases from V and 3 bases from J, with 13 bases between. Germline lookup yields CDR1 SGHAT and CDR2 FQNNGV.

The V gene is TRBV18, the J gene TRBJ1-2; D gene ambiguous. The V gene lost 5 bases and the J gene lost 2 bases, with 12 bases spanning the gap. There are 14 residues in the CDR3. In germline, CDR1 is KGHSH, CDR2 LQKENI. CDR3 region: CASSKQQVNYGYTF. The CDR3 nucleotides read TGTGCCAGCTCAAAACAGCAAGTGAACTATGGCTACACCTTC.

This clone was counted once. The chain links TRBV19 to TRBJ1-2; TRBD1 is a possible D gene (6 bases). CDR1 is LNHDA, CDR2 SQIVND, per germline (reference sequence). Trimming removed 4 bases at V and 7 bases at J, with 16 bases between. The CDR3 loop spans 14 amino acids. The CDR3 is CASSTLTGSAGYTF. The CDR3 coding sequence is TGTGCCAGTAGTACACTGACAGGCTCCGCTGGCTACACCTTC.